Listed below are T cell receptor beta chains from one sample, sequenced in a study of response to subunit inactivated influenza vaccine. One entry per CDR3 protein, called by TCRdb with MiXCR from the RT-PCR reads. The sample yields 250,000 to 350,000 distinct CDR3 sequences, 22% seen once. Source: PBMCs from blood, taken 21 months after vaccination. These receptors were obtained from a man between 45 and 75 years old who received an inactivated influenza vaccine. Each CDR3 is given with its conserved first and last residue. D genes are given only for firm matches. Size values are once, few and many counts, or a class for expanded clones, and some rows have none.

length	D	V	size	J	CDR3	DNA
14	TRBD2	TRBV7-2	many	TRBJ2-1	CASSKPGLAGEQFF	TGTGCCAGCAGCAAACCGGGACTAGCGGGGGAGCAGTTCTTC
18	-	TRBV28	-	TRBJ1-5	CASSLMGWRTGSNQPQHF	TGTGCCAGCAGTTTAATGGGCTGGCGGACGGGGAGCAATCAGCCCCAGCATTTT
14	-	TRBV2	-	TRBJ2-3	CASSEPGGRDTQYF	TGTGCCAGCAGTGAACCCGGGGGTCGCGATACGCAGTATTTT
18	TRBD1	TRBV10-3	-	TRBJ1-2	CAISESRTGSPANYGYTF	TGTGCCATCAGTGAGTCGAGGACAGGGTCCCCAGCTAACTATGGCTACACCTTC
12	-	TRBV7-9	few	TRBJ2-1	CASSQGRNEQFF	TGTGCCAGCAGCCAAGGAAGAAATGAGCAGTTCTTC
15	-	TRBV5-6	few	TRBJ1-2	CASSLIQLSDHGYTF	TGTGCCAGCAGCTTAATACAGCTCAGCGACCATGGCTACACCTTC
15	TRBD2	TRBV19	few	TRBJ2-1	CASSIAAGGVNEQFF	TGTGCCAGTAGTATAGCAGCGGGGGGCGTAAATGAGCAGTTCTTC
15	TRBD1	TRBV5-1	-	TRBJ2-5	CASSLAGQGPETQYF	TGCGCCAGCAGCTTGGCGGGACAGGGGCCCGAGACCCAGTACTTC
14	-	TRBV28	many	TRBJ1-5	CASRPRPINQPQHF	TGTGCCAGCAGACCGCGCCCGATCAATCAGCCCCAGCATTTT
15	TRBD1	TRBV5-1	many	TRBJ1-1	CASSSQGAGVGSAFF	TGCGCCAGCAGCTCGCAGGGGGCGGGCGTAGGCAGCGCTTTCTTT
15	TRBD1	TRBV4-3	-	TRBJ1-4	CASSHTGATNEKLFF	TGCGCCAGCAGCCACACAGGGGCAACTAATGAAAAACTGTTTTTT
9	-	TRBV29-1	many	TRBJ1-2	CSVEGGYTF	TGCAGCGTTGAAGGCGGCTACACCTTC
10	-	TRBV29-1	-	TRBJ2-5	CSVGEETQYF	TGCAGCGTTGGGGAAGAGACCCAGTACTTC
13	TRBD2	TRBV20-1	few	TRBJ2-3	CSVAGRGTDTQYF	TGCAGTGTTGCAGGGAGGGGCACAGATACGCAGTATTTT
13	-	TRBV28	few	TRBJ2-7	CASSFQGLHEQYF	TGTGCCAGCAGTTTCCAGGGGCTCCACGAGCAGTACTTC
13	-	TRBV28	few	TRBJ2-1	CASSLVQHNEQFF	TGTGCCAGCAGTTTAGTCCAGCACAATGAGCAGTTCTTC
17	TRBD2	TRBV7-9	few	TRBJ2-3	CASSFRTSGRSTDTQYF	TGTGCCAGCAGCTTCCGGACTAGCGGGCGCAGCACAGATACGCAGTATTTT
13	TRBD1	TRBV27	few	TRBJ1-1	CASRRTGWTEAFF	TGTGCCAGCAGAAGGACAGGGTGGACTGAAGCTTTCTTT
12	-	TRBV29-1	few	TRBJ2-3	CSVEEGTDTQYF	TGCAGCGTTGAAGAAGGCACAGATACGCAGTATTTT
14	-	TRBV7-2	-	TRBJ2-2	CASTYLRNTGELFF	TGTGCCAGCACCTACCTTAGAAACACCGGGGAGCTGTTTTTT
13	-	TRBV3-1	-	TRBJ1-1	CASTVPGITEAFF	TGTGCCAGCACCGTCCCAGGGATCACTGAAGCTTTCTTT
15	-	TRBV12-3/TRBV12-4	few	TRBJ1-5	CASSLASRSNQPQHF	TGTGCCAGCAGTTTAGCGTCACGGAGCAATCAGCCCCAGCATTTT
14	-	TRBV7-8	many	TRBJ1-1	CASSLTPGNTEAFF	TGTGCCAGCAGCTTAACCCCCGGGAACACTGAAGCTTTCTTT
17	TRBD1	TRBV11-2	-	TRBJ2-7	CASSFLPRTGGIYEQYF	TGTGCCAGCAGCTTCCTACCGAGGACAGGGGGGATTTACGAGCAGTACTTC
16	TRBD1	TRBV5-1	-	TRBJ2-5	CASSLAGQGVGETQYF	TGCGCCAGCAGCTTGGCTGGACAGGGTGTGGGAGAGACCCAGTACTTC
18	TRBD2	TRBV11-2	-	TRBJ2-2	CASSLEGLAGANTGELFF	TGTGCCAGCAGCTTAGAGGGACTAGCGGGAGCCAACACCGGGGAGCTGTTTTTT
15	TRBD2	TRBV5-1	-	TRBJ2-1	CASSFSGISYNEQFF	TGCGCCAGCAGCTTTAGCGGGATCTCCTACAATGAGCAGTTCTTC
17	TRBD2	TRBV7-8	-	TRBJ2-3	CASSQGTSRPSTDTQYF	TGTGCCAGCAGCCAAGGGACTAGCCGTCCTAGCACAGATACGCAGTATTTT
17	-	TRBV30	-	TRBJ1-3	CAWKNGWEGFSGNTIYF	TGTGCCTGGAAGAATGGTTGGGAGGGCTTCTCTGGAAACACCATATATTTT
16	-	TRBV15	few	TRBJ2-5	CATSRELHAGQETQYF	TGTGCCACCAGCAGGGAACTCCATGCTGGCCAAGAGACCCAGTACTTC
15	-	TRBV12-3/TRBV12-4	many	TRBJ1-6	CASSLSPGEYSPLHF	TGTGCCAGCAGTTTAAGTCCGGGGGAATATTCACCCCTCCACTTT
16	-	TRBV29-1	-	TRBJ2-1	CSVGGKTGISYNEQFF	TGCAGCGTGGGGGGTAAGACAGGGATCTCCTACAATGAGCAGTTCTTC
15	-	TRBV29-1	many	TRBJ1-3	CSVEDGESVRDTIYF	TGCAGCGTTGAAGACGGGGAGTCGGTTAGGGACACCATATATTTT
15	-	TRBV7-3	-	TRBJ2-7	CASSLSGESSYEQYF	TGTGCCAGCAGCTTATCAGGGGAGAGCTCCTACGAGCAGTACTTC
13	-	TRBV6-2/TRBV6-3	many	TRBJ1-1	CASSRTVNTEAFF	TGTGCCAGCAGTCGGACGGTGAACACTGAAGCTTTCTTT
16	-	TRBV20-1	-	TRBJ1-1	CSASIAAVGANTEAFF	TGCAGTGCTTCCATCGCAGCGGTCGGGGCGAACACTGAAGCTTTCTTT
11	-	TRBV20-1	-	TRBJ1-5	CSASGNQPQHF	TGCAGTGCTAGTGGCAATCAGCCCCAGCATTTT
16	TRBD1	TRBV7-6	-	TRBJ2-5	CASSSTRDRVGETQYF	TGTGCCAGCAGCTCTACCCGGGACAGGGTAGGGGAGACCCAGTACTTC
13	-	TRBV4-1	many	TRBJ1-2	CASSQRTAYGYTF	TGCGCCAGCAGCCAAAGGACGGCCTATGGCTACACCTTC
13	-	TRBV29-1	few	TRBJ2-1	CSVAWRGSNEQFF	TGCAGCGTTGCATGGAGAGGGTCCAATGAGCAGTTCTTC